The next 20 T cell receptor beta chains were all read from a single sample in a study of control samples from healthy donors and cancer patients. Generated by immunoSEQ multiplex PCR, the TCRdb table keeps only in-frame clones and is missing some. The sample yields 45,000 to 60,000 clones, roughly 80% seen once. Material: blood. These receptor sequences come from a man aged 70 or older in good health.

The chain is built from TRBV19 and TRBJ2-5; TRBD1 matches 9 bases. CDR1 is LNHDA, CDR2 SQIVND, per germline (reference sequence). The CDR3 covers 15 residues. Trimming took 3 bases from V and 4 from J; bases not matched to a gene: 6. The CDR3, as DNA: TGTGCCAGTAGTATGGGAACAGGGGGCGCAGAGACCCAGTACTTC. Its translation: CASSMGTGGAETQYF.

As DNA, the CDR3 is TGCGCCAGCATAGGCTACAATGAGCAGTTCTTC. Translated, it gives CASIGYNEQFF. The V call is TRBV10-2, the J call TRBJ2-1; D is undetermined. V gave up 7 bases and J gave up 3 bases, with 4 bases separating them. CDR1 is WSHSY and CDR2 is SAAADI in the germline V gene. This CDR3 contains 11 residues.

This chain joins TRBV6-6 and TRBJ1-3, with 9 bases lining up with TRBD1. CDR3 length: 20 amino acids. Trimming took 5 bases from V and 2 from J; bases not matched to a gene: 19. Germline loops: CDR1 MNHNY, CDR2 SVGAGI (reference sequence). The CDR3 loop is CASSPAGQGRVRRAGNTIYF. The CDR3 DNA follows: TGTGCCAGCAGTCCCGCGGGACAGGGTCGCGTTCGACGAGCTGGAAACACCATATATTTT.

The chain joins TRBV7-2 to TRBJ2-1; 8 positions agree with TRBD2. Unmatched junction bases numbered 8, after V lost 1 base and J lost 6 bases. CDR1 and CDR2 (germline): SGHTA, FQGNSA. CDR3 length: 16 residues. In DNA, the CDR3 is TGTGCCAGCAGCTTAGGGTCTGCGGGGGGAACCAATGAGCAGTTCTTC. Encoded protein: CASSLGSAGGTNEQFF. Full variable domain (remainder filled in from reference TRBV7-2 and TRBJ2-1): GAGVSQSPSNKVTEKGKDVELRCDPISGHTALYWYRQSLGQGLEFLIYFQGNSAPDKSGLPSDRFSAERTGGSVSTLTIQRTQQEDSAVYLCASSLGSAGGTNEQFFGPGTRLTVL.

J is TRBJ2-1 and V is TRBV6-5; D is ambiguous. The V gene lost 1 base and the J gene lost 9 bases, with 4 bases spanning the gap. This CDR3 region has 11 residues. Per germline, CDR1 MNHEY and CDR2 SVGAGI. CDR3 in DNA: TGTGCCAGCAGTTACTTAGGTGAGCAGTTCTTC. This encodes CASSYLGEQFF.

This chain uses TRBV7-9 with TRBJ1-4; D unclear. This CDR3 is 16 amino acids long. Deletions cut 3 bases from V and 4 bases from J, with 15 bases between. Germline V gene sequence: CDR1 SEHNR, CDR2 FQNEAQ (reference sequence). The CDR3 DNA is TGTGCCAGCAGCTTGAGGGCGGCAGGTATTAATGAAAAACTGTTTTTT. As protein: CASSLRAAGINEKLFF.

V is TRBV5-1 and J is TRBJ2-4; D may be TRBD1 (6 bases). The CDR3 has 16 residues. Trimming stripped 0 bases from V and 8 bases from J, with 18 bases between. In germline, CDR1 is SGHRS, CDR2 YFSETQ. CDR3 nucleotide sequence: TGCGCCAGCAGCTTGGCCGCCGGCAGCGCAGGGGACATTCAGTACTTC. Its protein product is CASSLAAGSAGDIQYF.

The chain links TRBV11-2 to TRBJ1-1; 8 bases are a match to TRBD1. The CDR3 length is 14 residues. Germline V gene lookup returns CDR1 SGHAT and CDR2 FQNNGV. Unmatched junction bases numbered 3, after V lost 5 bases and J lost 1 base. The CDR3 DNA sequence: TGTGCCAGCAGCCCAGACAGGGGGAACACTGAAGCTTTCTTT. Translation gives CASSPDRGNTEAFF.

This clone was seen a few times. This chain links TRBV24-1 with TRBJ2-5; tentative D call: TRBD2 (6 bases). This CDR3 contains 15 residues. Trimming removed 8 bases at V and 4 bases at J, with 19 bases between. CDR1 is KGHDR and CDR2 is SFDVKD in the germline V gene. CDR3 protein: CATMGRGDSGETQYF. In DNA form, the CDR3 reads TGTGCCACCATGGGTCGAGGGGATAGCGGAGAGACCCAGTACTTC.

This clone was found once. This sequence joins TRBV3-1 (or the pseudogene TRBV3-2) and TRBJ2-5; D is unclear. Germline CDR1 is LGHDT and CDR2 is YNNKEL (reference sequence). Deletions cut 3 bases from V and 1 base from J, with 6 bases between. The CDR3 has 13 amino acids. CDR3 in amino acids: CASSQSSQETQYF. The CDR3 coding sequence is TGTGCCAGCAGCCAGTCCAGCCAAGAGACCCAGTACTTC.

This clone was counted a few times. J is TRBJ2-3 and V is TRBV14; tentatively, D is TRBD2 (5 bases). Germline V gene lookup returns CDR1 SGHDN and CDR2 FVKESK. The CDR3 length is 17 residues. V lost 4 bases, J lost 0 bases, and 17 bases lay in between. CDR3 sequence reads: CASSPNKVRTSTDTQYF. DNA for the CDR3: TGTGCCAGCAGCCCCAATAAAGTACGGACTAGCACAGATACGCAGTATTTT.

The chain recombines TRBV5-6 with TRBJ1-1; 7 positions match TRBD1. Germline loops: CDR1 SGHDT, CDR2 YYEEEE. The V segment lost 1 base and the J segment 6 bases; nucleotides outside the gene matches: 6. The CDR3 consists of 14 residues. CDR3 nucleotides: TGTGCCAGCAGCTTGAAAGACAGGGTACCTGAAGCTTTCTTT. Translated: CASSLKDRVPEAFF.

The J gene is TRBJ1-4, the V gene TRBV5-5; D is ambiguous. V lost 1 base and J lost 4, with 8 bases in between. The CDR3 has 14 amino acids. The germline V gene encodes CDR1 SGHKS and CDR2 YYEKEE (reference sequence). The DNA for the CDR3 is TGTGCCAGCAGCTTGATACCTGATAATGAAAAACTGTTTTTT. Protein product: CASSLIPDNEKLFF.

The V call is TRBV18, the J call TRBJ2-7, with TRBD1 matching 8 bases. Germline trimming cut 4 bases from V and 6 bases from J; bases unmatched to any gene: 11. The germline CDR1 and CDR2 sequences are KGHSH and LQKENI. CDR3 length equals 15 residues. CDR3 nucleotide sequence: TGTGCCAGCTCACTCGTACAGGGGGAACTGGGCGAGCAGTACTTC. Translating gives CASSLVQGELGEQYF.

This CDR3 is CASSWGGLAGLNNEQFF. CDR3 bases: TGTGCCAGCAGCTGGGGGGGACTAGCGGGATTAAACAATGAGCAGTTCTTC. The chain has TRBV5-6 and TRBJ2-1; the match to TRBD2 covers 13 bases. Germline-derived CDR1 and CDR2 are SGHDT and YYEEEE. J was trimmed by 5 bases and V by 3 bases; bases with no gene match: 8. The CDR3 runs to 17 residues.

The rearrangement links TRBV5-1 to TRBJ2-1; TRBD2 agrees at 7 bases. The CDR3 has 14 amino acids. Germline CDR1 SGHRS, CDR2 YFSETQ. V lost 4 bases and J lost 5; bases outside the gene matches: 6. CDR3 in DNA: TGCGCCAGCAGCCCCGGGCTAGCGGACAATGAGCAGTTCTTC. This sequence encodes CASSPGLADNEQFF. Filled out from reference TRBV5-1 and TRBJ2-1, the complete variable domain reads KAGVTQTPRYLIKTRGQQVTLSCSPISGHRSVSWYQQTPGQGLQFLFEYFSETQRNKGNFPGRFSGRQFSNSRSEMNVSTLELGDSALYLCASSPGLADNEQFFGPGTRLTVL.

The chain couples TRBV3-1 (or the pseudogene TRBV3-2) to TRBJ1-5, with a tentative D call TRBD1 (5 bases). The germline gives CDR1 LGHDT, CDR2 YNNKEL (reference sequence). V was pared by 3 bases and J by 5 bases, with 5 bases between. This CDR3 has 12 residues. DNA of the CDR3: TGTGCCAGCAGCCAGGGACATCAGCCCCAGCATTTT. The encoded protein is CASSQGHQPQHF.

The rearrangement links TRBV7-3 to TRBJ2-1; TRBD1 agrees at 9 bases. This CDR3 contains 18 residues. V trimming: 5 bases; J trimming: 7 bases; junction bases outside the gene matches: 18. Germline V gene data show CDR1 as SGHTA and CDR2 as FQGTGA. CDR3 DNA sequence: TGTGCCAGCAGCCCCGGGACAGGGCTACGCGCGGGAATTAATGAGCAGTTCTTC. Translated: CASSPGTGLRAGINEQFF. Complete variable domain (other parts from reference TRBV7-3 and TRBJ2-1): GAGVSQTPSNKVTEKGKYVELRCDPISGHTALYWYRQSLGQGPEFLIYFQGTGAADDSGLPNDRFFAVRPEGSVSTLKIQRTERGDSAVYLCASSPGTGLRAGINEQFFGPGTRLTVL.

There are a few counts of this clone. The chain employs TRBV6-2 or TRBV6-3 and TRBJ1-5, with a weak D call TRBD1 (5 bases). CDR1 and CDR2 from the germline V gene are MNHEY and SVGEGT. The V and J ends lost 2 bases and 2 bases respectively, with 13 bases between them. The CDR3 runs to 16 residues. CDR3 loop: CASSYRTIRGNQPQHF. For the CDR3, the DNA is TGTGCCAGCAGTTACCGGACAATAAGGGGCAATCAGCCCCAGCATTTT.

This clone was counted once. The chain joins TRBV28 to TRBJ2-3; 14 nucleotides agree with TRBD2. V lost 5 bases to trimming and J lost 7 bases; unmatched junction nucleotides: 8. The germline CDR1 and CDR2 sequences are MDHEN and SYDVKM. The CDR3 extends over 16 amino acids. The CDR3 DNA reads as TGTGCCAGCAGTCTACGACTAGCGGGAGGGCAAAATACGCAGTATTTT. Translation gives CASSLRLAGGQNTQYF.